Given below is one T cell receptor beta chain in context. How the authors handled the data: Researchers report that nucleated cell counts were estimated from reference gene primer amplification. Profiled with immunoSEQ multiplex PCR; TCRdb holds only in-frame clones, not every one. The D gene and trimming were derived from the DNA, and the V and J assignments and clone size from that table. The sample yields roughly 97,000 clones, less than 95% seen once. This specimen comes from a study of blood T cell repertoires in COVID-19. Study background: The study drew acute and convalescent COVID-19 samples from the United States, Italy and Spain. T cells, B-cell-depleted T cells, or PBMCs supplied cDNA or gDNA.

CDR3 length: 15 residues. With 4 bases clipped from V and 0 bases from J, the junction kept 4 bases outside the gene matches. The V gene's germline CDR1 is SGHRS and CDR2 YFSETQ. This clonotype originated in a man aged 55 to 69 with acute or convalescent COVID-19. Sequenced: peripheral blood. This chain joins TRBV5-1 and TRBJ1-5; 7 positions agree with TRBD1. The CDR3 DNA follows: TGCGCCAGCAGCGGCGGGACAGTTAGCAATCAGCCCCAGCATTTT. This gives the protein CASSGGTVSNQPQHF.